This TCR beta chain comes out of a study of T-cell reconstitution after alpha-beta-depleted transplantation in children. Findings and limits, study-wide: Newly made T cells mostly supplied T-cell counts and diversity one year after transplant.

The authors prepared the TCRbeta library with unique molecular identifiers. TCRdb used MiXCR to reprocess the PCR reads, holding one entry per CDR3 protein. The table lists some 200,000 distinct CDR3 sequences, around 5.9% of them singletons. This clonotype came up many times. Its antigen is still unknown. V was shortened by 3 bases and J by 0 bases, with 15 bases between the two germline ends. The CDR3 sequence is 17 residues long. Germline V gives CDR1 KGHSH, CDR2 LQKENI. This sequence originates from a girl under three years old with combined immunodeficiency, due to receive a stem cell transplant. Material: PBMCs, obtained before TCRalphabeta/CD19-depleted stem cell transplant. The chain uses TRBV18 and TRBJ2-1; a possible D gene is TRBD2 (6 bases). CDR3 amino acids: CASSPGTGGSSYNEQFF. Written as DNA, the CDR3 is TGTGCCAGCTCACCGGGGACCGGGGGAAGCTCCTACAATGAGCAGTTCTTC.